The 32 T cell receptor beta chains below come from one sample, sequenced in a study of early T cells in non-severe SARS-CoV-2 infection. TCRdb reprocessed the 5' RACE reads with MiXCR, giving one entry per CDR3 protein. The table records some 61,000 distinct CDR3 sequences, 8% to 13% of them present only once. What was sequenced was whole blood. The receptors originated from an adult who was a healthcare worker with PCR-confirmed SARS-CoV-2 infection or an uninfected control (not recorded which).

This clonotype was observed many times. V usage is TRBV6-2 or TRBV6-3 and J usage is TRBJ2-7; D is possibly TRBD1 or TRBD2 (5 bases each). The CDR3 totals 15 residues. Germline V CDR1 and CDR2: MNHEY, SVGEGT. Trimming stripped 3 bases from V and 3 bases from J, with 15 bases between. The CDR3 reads CASSYPPRGDYEQYF. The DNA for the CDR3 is TGTGCCAGCAGTTATCCCCCCCGAGGGGACTACGAGCAGTACTTC.

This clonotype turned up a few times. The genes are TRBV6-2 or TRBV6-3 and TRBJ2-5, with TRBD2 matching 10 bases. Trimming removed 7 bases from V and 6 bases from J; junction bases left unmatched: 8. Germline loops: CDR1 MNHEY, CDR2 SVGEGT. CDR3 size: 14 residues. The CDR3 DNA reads TGTGCCAGCACTCTAGCGGGAGCGGCGAAGACCCAGTACTTC. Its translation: CASTLAGAAKTQYF.

DNA for the CDR3: TGTGCCAGCAGTTTAATGGGCATCACTGAAGCTTTCTTT. As protein: CASSLMGITEAFF. The J gene is TRBJ1-1, the V gene TRBV12-3 or TRBV12-4; D call uncertain. The CDR3 has 13 residues. The V and J ends lost 2 bases and 4 bases respectively, with 8 bases between them.

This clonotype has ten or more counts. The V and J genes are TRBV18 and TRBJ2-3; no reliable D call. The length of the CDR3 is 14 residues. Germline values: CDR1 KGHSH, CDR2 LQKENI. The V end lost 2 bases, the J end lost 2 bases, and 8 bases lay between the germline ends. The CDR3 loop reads CASSPETATDTQYF. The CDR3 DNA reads TGTGCCAGCTCACCAGAAACGGCCACAGATACGCAGTATTTT.

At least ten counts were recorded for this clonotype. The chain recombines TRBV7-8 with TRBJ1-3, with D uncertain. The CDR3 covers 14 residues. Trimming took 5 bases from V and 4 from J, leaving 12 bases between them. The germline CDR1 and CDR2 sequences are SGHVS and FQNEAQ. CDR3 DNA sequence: TGTGCCAGCAGCCCTGGTCTGACGGGAAACACCATATATTTT. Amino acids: CASSPGLTGNTIYF.

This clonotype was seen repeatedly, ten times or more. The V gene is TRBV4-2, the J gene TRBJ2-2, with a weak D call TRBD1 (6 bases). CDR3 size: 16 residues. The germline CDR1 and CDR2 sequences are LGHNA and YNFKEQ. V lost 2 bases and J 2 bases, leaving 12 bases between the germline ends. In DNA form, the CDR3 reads TGTGCCAGCAGCCAAACCGGGACAATCAACACCGGGGAGCTGTTTTTT. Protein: CASSQTGTINTGELFF.

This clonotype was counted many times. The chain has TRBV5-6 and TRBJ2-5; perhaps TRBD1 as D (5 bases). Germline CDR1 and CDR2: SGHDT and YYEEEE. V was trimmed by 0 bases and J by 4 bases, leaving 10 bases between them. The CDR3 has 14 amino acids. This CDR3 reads CASSLEQGLETQYF. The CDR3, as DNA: TGTGCCAGCAGCTTGGAGCAGGGATTAGAGACCCAGTACTTC. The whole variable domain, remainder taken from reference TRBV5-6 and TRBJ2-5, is DAGVTQSPTHLIKTRGQQVTLRCSPKSGHDTVSWYQQALGQGPQFIFQYYEEEERQRGNFPDRFSGHQFPNYSSELNVNALLLGDSALYLCASSLEQGLETQYFGPGTRLLVL.

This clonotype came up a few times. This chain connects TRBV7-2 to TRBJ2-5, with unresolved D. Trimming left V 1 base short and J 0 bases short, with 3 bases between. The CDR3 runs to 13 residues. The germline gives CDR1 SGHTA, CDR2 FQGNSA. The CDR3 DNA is TGTGCCAGCAGCTTAGTGTACCAAGAGACCCAGTACTTC. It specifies CASSLVYQETQYF.

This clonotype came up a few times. The CDR3, as DNA: TGTGCCACCTCCTTGGTGAACACCGGGGAGCTGTTTTTT. Its protein is CATSLVNTGELFF. J is TRBJ2-2 and V is TRBV11-2; D not certain. The CDR3 length is 13 residues. CDR1 is SGHAT, CDR2 FQNNGV, per germline. Trimming removed 10 bases from V and 1 base from J, with 10 bases in between.

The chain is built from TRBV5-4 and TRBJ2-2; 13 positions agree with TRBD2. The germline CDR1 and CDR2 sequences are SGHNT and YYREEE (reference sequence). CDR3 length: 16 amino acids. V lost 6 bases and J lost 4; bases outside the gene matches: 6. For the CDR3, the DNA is TGTGCCAGCACACGGACTAGCGGGGGAACCACCGGGGAGCTGTTTTTT. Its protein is CASTRTSGGTTGELFF. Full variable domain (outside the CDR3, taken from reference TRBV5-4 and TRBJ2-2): ETGVTQSPTHLIKTRGQQVTLRCSSQSGHNTVSWYQQALGQGPQFIFQYYREEENGRGNFPPRFSGLQFPNYSSELNVNALELDDSALYLCASTRTSGGTTGELFFGEGSRLTVL.

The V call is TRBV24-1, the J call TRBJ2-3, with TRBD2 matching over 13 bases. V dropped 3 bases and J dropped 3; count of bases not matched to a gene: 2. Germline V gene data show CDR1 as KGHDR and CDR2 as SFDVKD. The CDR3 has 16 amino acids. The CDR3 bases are TGTGCCACCAGTGATACGACTAGCGGGAGGACAGATACGCAGTATTTT. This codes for CATSDTTSGRTDTQYF.

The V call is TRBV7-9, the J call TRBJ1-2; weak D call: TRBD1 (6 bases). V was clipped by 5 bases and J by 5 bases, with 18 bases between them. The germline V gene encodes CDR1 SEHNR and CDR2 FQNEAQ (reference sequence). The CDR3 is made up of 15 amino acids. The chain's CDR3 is CASSPPGAATYGYTF. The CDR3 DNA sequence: TGTGCCAGCAGCCCTCCAGGGGCGGCTACTTATGGCTACACCTTC.

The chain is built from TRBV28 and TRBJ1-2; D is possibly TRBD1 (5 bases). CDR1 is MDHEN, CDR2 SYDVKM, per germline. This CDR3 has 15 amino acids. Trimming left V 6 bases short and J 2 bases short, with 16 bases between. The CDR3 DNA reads TGTGCCAGCAGCTCCGGGGCCCAGGAGAACTATGGCTACACCTTC. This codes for CASSSGAQENYGYTF.

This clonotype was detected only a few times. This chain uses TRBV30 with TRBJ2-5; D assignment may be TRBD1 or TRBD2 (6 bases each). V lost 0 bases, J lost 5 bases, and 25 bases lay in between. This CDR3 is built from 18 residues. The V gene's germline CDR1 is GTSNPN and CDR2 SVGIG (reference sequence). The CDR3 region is CAWSVLGGRNYGVETQYF. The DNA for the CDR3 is TGTGCCTGGAGTGTACTTGGGGGGCGCAACTATGGTGTCGAGACCCAGTACTTC.

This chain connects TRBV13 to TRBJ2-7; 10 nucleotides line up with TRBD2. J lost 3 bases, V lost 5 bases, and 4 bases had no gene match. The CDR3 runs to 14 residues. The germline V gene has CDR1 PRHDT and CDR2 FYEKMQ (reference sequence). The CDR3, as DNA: TGTGCCAGCAGCCAAGGACTAGCGGACTACGAGCAGTACTTC. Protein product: CASSQGLADYEQYF.

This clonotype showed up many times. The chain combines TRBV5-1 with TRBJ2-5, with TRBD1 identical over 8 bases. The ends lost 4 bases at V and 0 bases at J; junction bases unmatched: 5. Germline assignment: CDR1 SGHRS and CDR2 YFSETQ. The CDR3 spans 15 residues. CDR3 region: CASSGDRTYQETQYF. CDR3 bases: TGCGCCAGCAGCGGGGACAGGACGTACCAAGAGACCCAGTACTTC.

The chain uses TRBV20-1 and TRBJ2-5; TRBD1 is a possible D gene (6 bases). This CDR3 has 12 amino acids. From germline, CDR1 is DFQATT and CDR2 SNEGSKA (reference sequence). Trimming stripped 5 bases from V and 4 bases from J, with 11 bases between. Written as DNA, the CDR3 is TGCAGTGCTGAAACAGGGTTAGAGACCCAGTACTTC. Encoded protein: CSAETGLETQYF.

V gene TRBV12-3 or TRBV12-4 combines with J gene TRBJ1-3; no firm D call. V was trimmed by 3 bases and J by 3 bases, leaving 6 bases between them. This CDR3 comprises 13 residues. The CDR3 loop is CASSFVGGNTIYF. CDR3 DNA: TGTGCCAGCAGTTTCGTCGGTGGAAACACCATATATTTT.

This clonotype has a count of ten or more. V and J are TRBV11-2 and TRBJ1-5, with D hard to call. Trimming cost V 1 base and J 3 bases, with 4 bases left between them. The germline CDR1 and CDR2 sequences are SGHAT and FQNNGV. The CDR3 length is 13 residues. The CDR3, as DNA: TGTGCCAGCAGCTTAGGACTCAATCAGCCCCAGCATTTT. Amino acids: CASSLGLNQPQHF.

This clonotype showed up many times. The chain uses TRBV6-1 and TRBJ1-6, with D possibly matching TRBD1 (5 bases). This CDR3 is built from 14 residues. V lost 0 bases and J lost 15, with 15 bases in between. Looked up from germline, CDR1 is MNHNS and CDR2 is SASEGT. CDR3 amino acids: CASSEALRGAHLHF. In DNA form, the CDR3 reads TGTGCCAGCAGTGAAGCGCTTCGTGGGGCTCACCTCCACTTT.

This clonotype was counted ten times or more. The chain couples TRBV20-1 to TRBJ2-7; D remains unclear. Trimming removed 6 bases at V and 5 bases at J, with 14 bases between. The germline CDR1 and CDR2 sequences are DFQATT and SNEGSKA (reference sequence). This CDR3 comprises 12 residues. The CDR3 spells CSARSIKDEQYF. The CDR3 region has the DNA TGCAGTGCCCGCTCCATCAAGGACGAGCAGTACTTC.

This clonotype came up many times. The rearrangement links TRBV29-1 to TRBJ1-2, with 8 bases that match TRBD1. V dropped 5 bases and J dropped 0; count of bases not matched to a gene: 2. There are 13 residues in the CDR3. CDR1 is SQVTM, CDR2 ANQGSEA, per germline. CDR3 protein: CSVTGGTNYGYTF. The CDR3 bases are TGCAGCGTTACAGGGGGGACTAACTATGGCTACACCTTC. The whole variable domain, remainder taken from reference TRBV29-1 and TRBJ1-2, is SAVISQKPSRDICQRGTSLTIQCQVDSQVTMMFWYRQQPGQSLTLIATANQGSEATYESGFVIDKFPISRPNLTFSTLTVSNMSPEDSSIYLCSVTGGTNYGYTFGSGTRLTVV.

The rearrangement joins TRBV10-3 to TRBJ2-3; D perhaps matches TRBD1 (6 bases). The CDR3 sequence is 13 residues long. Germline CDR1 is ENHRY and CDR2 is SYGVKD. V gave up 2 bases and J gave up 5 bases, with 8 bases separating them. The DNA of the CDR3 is TGTGCCATCAGTGAGAACAGGGAAGATACGCAGTATTTT. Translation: CAISENREDTQYF.

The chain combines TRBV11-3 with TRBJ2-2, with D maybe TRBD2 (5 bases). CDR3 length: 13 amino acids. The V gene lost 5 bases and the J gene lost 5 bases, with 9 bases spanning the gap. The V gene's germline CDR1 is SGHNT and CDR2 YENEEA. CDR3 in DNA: TGTGCCAGCAGCACCGGGGATACCGGGGAGCTGTTTTTT. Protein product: CASSTGDTGELFF.

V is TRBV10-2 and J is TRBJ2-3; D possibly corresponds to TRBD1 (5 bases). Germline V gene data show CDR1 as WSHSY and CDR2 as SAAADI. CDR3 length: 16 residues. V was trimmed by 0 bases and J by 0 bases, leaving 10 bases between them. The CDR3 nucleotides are TGCGCCAGCAGTGAGTCTGCAGGGTACAGCACAGATACGCAGTATTTT. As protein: CASSESAGYSTDTQYF.

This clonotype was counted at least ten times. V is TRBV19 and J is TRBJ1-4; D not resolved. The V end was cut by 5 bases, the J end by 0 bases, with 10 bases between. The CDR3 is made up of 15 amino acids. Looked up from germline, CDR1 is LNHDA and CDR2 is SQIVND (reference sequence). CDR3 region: CASSQDRATNEKLFF. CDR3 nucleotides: TGTGCCAGTAGTCAGGACCGTGCAACTAATGAAAAACTGTTTTTT.

The CDR3 sequence is CSIAGTPKNGETQYF. CDR3 DNA sequence: TGCAGCATTGCCGGGACACCTAAGAACGGAGAGACCCAGTACTTC. The chain recombines TRBV29-1 with TRBJ2-5; D possibly corresponds to TRBD1 (6 bases). The CDR3 loop spans 15 amino acids. CDR1 and CDR2 from the germline V gene are SQVTM and ANQGSEA. V lost 8 bases and J lost 4, with 23 bases in between. The variable domain in full, with the rest retrieved from reference TRBV29-1 and TRBJ2-5, is SAVISQKPSRDICQRGTSLTIQCQVDSQVTMMFWYRQQPGQSLTLIATANQGSEATYESGFVIDKFPISRPNLTFSTLTVSNMSPEDSSIYLCSIAGTPKNGETQYFGPGTRLLVL.

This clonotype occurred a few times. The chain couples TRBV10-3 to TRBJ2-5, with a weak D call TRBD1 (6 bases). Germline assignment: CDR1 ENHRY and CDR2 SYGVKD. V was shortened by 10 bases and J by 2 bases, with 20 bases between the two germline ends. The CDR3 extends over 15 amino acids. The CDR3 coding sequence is TGTGCCACCTATGGACAGCACGGACCGCAAGAGACCCAGTACTTC. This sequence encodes CATYGQHGPQETQYF.

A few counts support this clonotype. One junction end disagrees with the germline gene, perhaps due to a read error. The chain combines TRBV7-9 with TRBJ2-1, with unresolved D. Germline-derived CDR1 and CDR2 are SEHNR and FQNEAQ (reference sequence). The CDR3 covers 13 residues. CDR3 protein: CASSLDSYSEQFF. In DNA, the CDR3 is TGTGCCAGCAGCTTAGATTCCTACAGTGAGCAGTTCTTC.

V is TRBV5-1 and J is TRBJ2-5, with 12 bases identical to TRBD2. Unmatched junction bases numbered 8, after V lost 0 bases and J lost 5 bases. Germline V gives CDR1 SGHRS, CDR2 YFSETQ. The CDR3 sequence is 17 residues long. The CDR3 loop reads CASSLALAGGISETQYF. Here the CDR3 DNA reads TGCGCCAGCAGCTTGGCCCTAGCGGGAGGGATATCGGAGACCCAGTACTTC.

The CDR3 reads CASSRQANTEAFF. The CDR3 DNA is TGTGCCAGCAGCAGACAGGCGAACACTGAAGCTTTCTTT. The gene calls are TRBV25-1 and TRBJ1-1, with D possibly TRBD1 on 6 matching bases. The CDR3 length is 13 residues. Germline V gene lookup returns CDR1 MGHDK and CDR2 SYGVNS. V was pared by 6 bases and J by 1 base, with 9 bases between. Full variable domain (rest looked up from reference TRBV25-1 and TRBJ1-1): EADIYQTPRYLVIGTGKKITLECSQTMGHDKMYWYQQDPGMELHLIHYSYGVNSTEKGDLSSESTVSRIRTEHFPLTLESARPSHTSQYLCASSRQANTEAFFGQGTRLTVV.

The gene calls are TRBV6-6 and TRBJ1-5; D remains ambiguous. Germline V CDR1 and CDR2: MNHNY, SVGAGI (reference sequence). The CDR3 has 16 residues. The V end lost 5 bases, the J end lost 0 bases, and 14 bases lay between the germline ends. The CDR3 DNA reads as TGTGCCAGCAGTCCTCACCGGCAGAATAGCAATCAGCCCCAGCATTTT. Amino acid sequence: CASSPHRQNSNQPQHF.